The 5 T cell receptor beta chains below were found in one sample sequenced in a study of PD-1 blockade in mismatch repair-deficient tumors. Method: immunoSEQ multiplex PCR; TCRdb's copy keeps in-frame clones and lacks some. This table has some 49,000 clones, 77% appearing once. This specimen was PBMCs, taken before pembrolizumab treatment. These receptor sequences come from an adult with mismatch repair-deficient cancer.

The chain recombines TRBV5-6 with TRBJ1-5; the D gene is possibly TRBD1 (6 bases). Germline CDR1 is SGHDT and CDR2 is YYEEEE. The CDR3 sequence is 14 residues long. Trimming shortened V by 9 bases and J by 4 bases, and 17 bases separated the two germline ends. The DNA for the CDR3 is TGTGCCACCTCGCTTAGAGGGGGTAATCAGCCCCAGCATTTT. Its translation is CATSLRGGNQPQHF.

The genes are TRBV11-2 and TRBJ2-1; a weak D match, TRBD1 (6 bases). The germline CDR1 and CDR2 sequences are SGHAT and FQNNGV. The CDR3 totals 13 residues. Trimming shortened V by 2 bases and J by 10 bases, and 12 bases separated the two germline ends. The chain's CDR3 is CASSLIVDREQFF. DNA of the CDR3: TGTGCCAGCAGCTTAATTGTTGACAGGGAGCAGTTCTTC.

The chain employs TRBV7-6 and TRBJ2-7, with D perhaps being TRBD1 or TRBD2 (6 bases each). V lost 4 bases and J 6 bases, leaving 16 bases between the germline ends. CDR1 SGHVS and CDR2 FNYEAQ come from the germline V gene. The CDR3 has 14 amino acids. CDR3 residues: CASSSGGHVAEQYF. As DNA, the CDR3 is TGTGCCAGCAGCTCCGGGGGACACGTAGCCGAGCAGTACTTC. Using reference TRBV7-6 and TRBJ2-7 for the parts outside the CDR3, the full variable domain is GAGVSQSPRYKVTKRGQDVALRCDPISGHVSLYWYRQALGQGPEFLTYFNYEAQQDKSGLPNDRFSAERPEGSISTLTIQRTEQRDSAMYRCASSSGGHVAEQYFGPGTRLTVT.

The chain is built from TRBV5-1 and TRBJ2-5, with TRBD1 as a possible D gene (6 bases). CDR1 and CDR2 from the germline V gene are SGHRS and YFSETQ. Trimming left V 4 bases short and J 5 bases short, with 9 bases between. This CDR3 region has 12 residues. The CDR3, as DNA: TGCGCCAGCAGCGGGACACAGGAGACCCAGTACTTC. As protein: CASSGTQETQYF.

The V call is TRBV25-1, the J call TRBJ1-4; D is perhaps TRBD1 (6 bases). V was cut by 3 bases and J by 0 bases, with 14 bases left in between. The CDR3 runs to 17 residues. Germline V gene data show CDR1 as MGHDK and CDR2 as SYGVNS. The CDR3 nucleotides read TGTGCCAGCAGTGAGTCCGCCAGGGGTGCAACTAATGAAAAACTGTTTTTT. The encoded protein is CASSESARGATNEKLFF.